This T cell receptor (beta chain) came from a study of cytomegalovirus exposure and HLA in healthy donors. Study as a whole: Later, an analysis reported that the 95 to 150 validation repertoires had used the same platform as the roughly 680 first-cohort repertoires.

With 3 bases removed from V and 6 bases from J, the gap between germline ends came to 11 bases. The CDR3 totals 13 residues. Looked up from germline, CDR1 is MRHNA and CDR2 is SNTAGT. TCRdb's table, derived via immunoSEQ multiplex PCR, lists solely in-frame clones and lacks some. The sample yields 82,000 or so clones, approximately 93% seen once. The validation cohort, a group of 130 or so subjects, included the donors and was separate from the approximately 680-subject first cohort. The receptor was derived from a man younger than 35 in good health and CMV-seronegative. Sequencing was performed on PBMCs. The gene calls are TRBV6-4 and TRBJ1-2; TRBD1 might be the D (6 bases). The CDR3 here is CASSEQGLDGYTF. The DNA for the CDR3 is TGTGCCAGCAGTGAGCAGGGGCTCGATGGCTACACCTTC.